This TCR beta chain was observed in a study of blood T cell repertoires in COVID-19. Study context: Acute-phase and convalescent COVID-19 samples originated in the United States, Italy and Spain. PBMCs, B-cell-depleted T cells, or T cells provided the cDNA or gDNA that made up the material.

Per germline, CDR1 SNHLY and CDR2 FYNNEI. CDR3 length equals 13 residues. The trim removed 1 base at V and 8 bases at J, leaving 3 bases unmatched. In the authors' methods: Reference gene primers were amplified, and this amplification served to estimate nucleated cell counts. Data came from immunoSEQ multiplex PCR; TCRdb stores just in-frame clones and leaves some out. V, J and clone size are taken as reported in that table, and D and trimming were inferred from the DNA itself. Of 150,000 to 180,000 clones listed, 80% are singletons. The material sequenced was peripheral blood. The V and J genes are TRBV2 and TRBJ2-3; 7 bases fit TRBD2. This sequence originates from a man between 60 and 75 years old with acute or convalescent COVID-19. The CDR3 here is CASSEEASGTQYF. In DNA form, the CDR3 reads TGTGCCAGCAGTGAAGAGGCTAGCGGTACGCAGTATTTT. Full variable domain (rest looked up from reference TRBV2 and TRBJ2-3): EPEVTQTPSHQVTQMGQEVILRCVPISNHLYFYWYRQILGQKVEFLVSFYNNEISEKSEIFDDQFSVERPDGSNFTLKIRSTKLEDSAMYFCASSEEASGTQYFGPGTRLTVL.